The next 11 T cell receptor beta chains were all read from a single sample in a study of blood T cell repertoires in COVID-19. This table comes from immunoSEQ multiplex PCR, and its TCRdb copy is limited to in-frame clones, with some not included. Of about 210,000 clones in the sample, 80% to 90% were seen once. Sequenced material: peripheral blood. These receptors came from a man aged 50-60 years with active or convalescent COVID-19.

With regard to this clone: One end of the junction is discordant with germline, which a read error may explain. CDR3 in DNA: TGTGCCAGCTGGCGGGACAGATCCATGAACACTGAAGCCTTCTTT. This gives the protein CASWRDRSMNTEAFF. The chain uses TRBV28 and TRBJ1-1, with 7 bases fitting TRBD1. This CDR3 comprises 15 residues. Per the germline V gene, CDR1 is MDHEN and CDR2 is SYDVKM.

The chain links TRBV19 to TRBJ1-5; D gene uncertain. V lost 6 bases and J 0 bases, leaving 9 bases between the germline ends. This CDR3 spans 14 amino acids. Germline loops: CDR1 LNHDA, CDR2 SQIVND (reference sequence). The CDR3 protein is CASSPKNSNQPQHF. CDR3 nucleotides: TGTGCCAGTAGCCCAAAAAATAGCAATCAGCCCCAGCATTTT.

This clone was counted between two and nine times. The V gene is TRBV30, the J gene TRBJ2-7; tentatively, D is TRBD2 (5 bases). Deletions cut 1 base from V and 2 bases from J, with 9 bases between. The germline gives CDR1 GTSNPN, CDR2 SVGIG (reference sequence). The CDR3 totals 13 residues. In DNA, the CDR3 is TGTGCCTGGAGTGCTGGACTGCCCTACGAGCAGTACTTC. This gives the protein CAWSAGLPYEQYF.

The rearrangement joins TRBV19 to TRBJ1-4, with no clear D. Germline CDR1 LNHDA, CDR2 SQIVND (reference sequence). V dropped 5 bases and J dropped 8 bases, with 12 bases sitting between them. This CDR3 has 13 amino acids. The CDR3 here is CASSFGRREKLFF. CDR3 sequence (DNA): TGTGCCAGTAGTTTCGGTCGGAGAGAAAAACTGTTTTTT. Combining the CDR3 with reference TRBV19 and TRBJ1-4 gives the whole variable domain DGGITQSPKYLFRKEGQNVTLSCEQNLNHDAMYWYRQDPGQGLRLIYYSQIVNDFQKGDIAEGYSVSREKKESFPLTVTSAQKNPTAFYLCASSFGRREKLFFGSGTQLSVL.

Here the CDR3 reads CASSLEEGNMNTEAFF. The CDR3 DNA follows: TGCGCCAGCAGCTTGGAAGAGGGCAACATGAACACTGAAGCTTTCTTT. The gene calls are TRBV5-1 and TRBJ1-1, with no clear D. The germline V gene encodes CDR1 SGHRS and CDR2 YFSETQ. This CDR3 region has 16 residues. V was shortened by 0 bases and J by 0 bases, with 12 bases between the two germline ends.

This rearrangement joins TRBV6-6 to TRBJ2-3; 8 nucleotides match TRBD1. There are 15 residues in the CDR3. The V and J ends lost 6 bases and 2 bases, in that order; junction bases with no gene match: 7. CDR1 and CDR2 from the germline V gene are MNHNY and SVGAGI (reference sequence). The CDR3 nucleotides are TGTGCCAGCAGCTCGACAGGGGTAGTCACAGATACGCAGTATTTT. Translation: CASSSTGVVTDTQYF.

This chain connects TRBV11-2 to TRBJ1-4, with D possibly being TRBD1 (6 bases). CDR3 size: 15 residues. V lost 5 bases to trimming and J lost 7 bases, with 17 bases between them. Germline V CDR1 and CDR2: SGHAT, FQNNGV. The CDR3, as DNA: TGTGCCAGCAGCCCGCAGGGGCAGCGGGGTGAAAAACTGTTTTTT. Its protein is CASSPQGQRGEKLFF. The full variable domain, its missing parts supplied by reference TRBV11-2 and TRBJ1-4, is EAGVAQSPRYKIIEKRQSVAFWCNPISGHATLYWYQQILGQGPKLLIQFQNNGVVDDSQLPKDRFSAERLKGVDSTLKIQPAKLEDSAVYLCASSPQGQRGEKLFFGSGTQLSVL.

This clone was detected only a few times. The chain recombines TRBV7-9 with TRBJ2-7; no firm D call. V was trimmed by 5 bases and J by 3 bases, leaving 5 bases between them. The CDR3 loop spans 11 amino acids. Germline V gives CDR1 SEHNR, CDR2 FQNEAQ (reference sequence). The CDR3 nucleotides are TGTGCCAGCAGCCCCATCTACGAGCAGTACTTC. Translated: CASSPIYEQYF.

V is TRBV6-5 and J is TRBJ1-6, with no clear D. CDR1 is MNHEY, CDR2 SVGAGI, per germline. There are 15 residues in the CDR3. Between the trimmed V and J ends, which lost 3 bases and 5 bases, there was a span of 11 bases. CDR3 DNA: TGTGCCAGCAGTTATAAAAGAGGGAATAATTCACCCCTCCACTTT. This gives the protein CASSYKRGNNSPLHF.

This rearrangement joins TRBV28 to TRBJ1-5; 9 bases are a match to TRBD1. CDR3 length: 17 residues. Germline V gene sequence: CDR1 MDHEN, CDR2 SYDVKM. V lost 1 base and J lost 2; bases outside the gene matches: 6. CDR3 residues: CASSLFGGQGRNQPQHF. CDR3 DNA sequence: TGTGCCAGCAGTTTATTTGGGGGACAGGGACGCAATCAGCCCCAGCATTTT.

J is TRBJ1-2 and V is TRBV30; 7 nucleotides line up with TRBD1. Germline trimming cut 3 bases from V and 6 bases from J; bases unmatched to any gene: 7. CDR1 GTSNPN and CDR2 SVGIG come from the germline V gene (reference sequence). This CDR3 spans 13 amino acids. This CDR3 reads CAWSAGGIHGYTF. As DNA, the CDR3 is TGTGCCTGGAGCGCAGGGGGGATACATGGCTACACCTTC.